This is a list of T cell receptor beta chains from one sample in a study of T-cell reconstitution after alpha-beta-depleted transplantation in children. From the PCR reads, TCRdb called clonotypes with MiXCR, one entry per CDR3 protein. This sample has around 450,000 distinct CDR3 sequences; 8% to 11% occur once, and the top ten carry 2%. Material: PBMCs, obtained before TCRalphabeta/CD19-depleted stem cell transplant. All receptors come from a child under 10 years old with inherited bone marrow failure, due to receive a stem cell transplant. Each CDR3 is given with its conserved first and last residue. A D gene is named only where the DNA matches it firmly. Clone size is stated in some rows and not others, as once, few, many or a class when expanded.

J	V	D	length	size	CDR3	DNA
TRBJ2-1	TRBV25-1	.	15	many	CASSESKSSYNEQFF	TGTGCCAGCAGTGAATCAAAGAGCTCCTACAATGAGCAGTTCTTC
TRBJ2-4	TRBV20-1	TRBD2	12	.	CSARVGGRRLYF	TGCAGTGCTAGAGTCGGCGGGAGGAGGTTGTACTTC
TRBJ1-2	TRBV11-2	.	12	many	CASSLARAGYTF	TGTGCCAGCAGCTTAGCCAGGGCTGGCTACACCTTC
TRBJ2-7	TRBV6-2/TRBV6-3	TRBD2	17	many	CATKEETSGTHPYEQYF	TGTGCCACCAAAGAGGAAACTAGCGGGACTCATCCTTACGAGCAGTACTTC
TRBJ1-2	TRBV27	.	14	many	CASSSRWSEESYTF	TGTGCCAGCAGTTCCCGTTGGAGCGAGGAGAGCTACACCTTC
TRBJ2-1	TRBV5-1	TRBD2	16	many	CASSLGLGGGYNEQFF	TGCGCCAGCAGCTTAGGACTAGGCGGGGGGTACAATGAGCAGTTCTTC
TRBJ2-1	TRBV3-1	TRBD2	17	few	CASSPLRLAVSYNEQFF	TGTGCCAGCAGCCCCCTAAGACTAGCGGTTTCCTACAATGAGCAGTTCTTC
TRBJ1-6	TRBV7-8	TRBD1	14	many	CASKTGTGRSPLHF	TGTGCCAGCAAAACCGGGACAGGGCGCTCACCCCTCCACTTT
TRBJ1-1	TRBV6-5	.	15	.	CASRSTPEGYTEAFF	TGTGCCAGCAGATCCACCCCGGAGGGATACACTGAAGCTTTCTTT
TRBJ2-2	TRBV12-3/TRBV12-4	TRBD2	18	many	CASSSWTSGRAIPGELFF	TGTGCCAGCAGTTCCTGGACTAGCGGGAGGGCCATCCCCGGGGAGCTGTTTTTT